This T cell receptor beta chain is from a study of T cells expressing NK-cell markers. Study in general: All TCR beta repertoires analysed originated from sorted CD3+CD56+NKG2C+, CD3+CD56+NKG2C- and CD3+CD56-NKG2C+ T cells. Among eight sequenced donors, seven carried HCMV seropositivity while one was seronegative.

Study-wide findings and caveats: Among a few donors, these clonotypes also ranked first in the CD3+CD56-NKG2C+ fraction. Each of roughly six donors carried dominant NKG2C+ clonotypes accounting for roughly 1.0-7.5% of CD8+ T cells.

TCRdb reanalyzed the 5' RACE reads and collapses them to one entry per CDR3 protein, without DNA. The sample totals about 460,000 distinct CDR3 sequences. With regard to this clonotype: Its antigen is unidentified.

Sequenced material: blood T cells: a sorted CD56 or NKG2C T cell subset, CD4+ or CD8+ T cells, or bulk PBMC T cells (not recorded which). The sequence came from a woman between 50 and 59 years old in good health.

The CDR3 sequence: CASSVPSEETQYF. The chain recombines TRBV9 with TRBJ2-5. Germline V gives CDR1 SGDLS, CDR2 YYNGEE. This CDR3 spans 13 amino acids. Filled out from reference TRBV9 and TRBJ2-5, the complete variable domain reads DSGVTQTPKHLITATGQRVTLRCSPRSGDLSVYWYQQSLDQGLQFLIQYYNGEERAKGNILERFSAQQFPDLHSELNLSSLELGDSALYFCASSVPSEETQYFGPGTRLLVL.